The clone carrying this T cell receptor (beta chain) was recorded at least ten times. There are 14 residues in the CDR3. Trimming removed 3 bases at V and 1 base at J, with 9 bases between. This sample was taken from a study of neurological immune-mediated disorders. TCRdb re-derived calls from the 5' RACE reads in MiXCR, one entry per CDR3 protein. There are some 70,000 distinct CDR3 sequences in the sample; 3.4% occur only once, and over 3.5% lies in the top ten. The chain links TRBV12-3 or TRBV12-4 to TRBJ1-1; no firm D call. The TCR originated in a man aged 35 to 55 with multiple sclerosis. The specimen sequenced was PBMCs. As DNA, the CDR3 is TGTGCCAGCAGTTTTAGGCTTTGGAACACTGAAGCTTTCTTT. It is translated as CASSFRLWNTEAFF.